Described below is a single T cell receptor (beta chain) sequence and its context. This sample is part of a study of T-cell reconstitution after alpha-beta-depleted transplantation in children. Unique molecular identifiers were used to barcode this TCRbeta library. TCRdb redid the calling of the PCR reads with MiXCR, one entry per CDR3 protein. In the table there are about 400,000 distinct CDR3 sequences, over 20% of which are singletons. There are 15 residues in the CDR3. V shed 5 bases and J shed 1 base, with 11 bases lying between them. The V gene's germline CDR1 is MGHRA and CDR2 YSYEKL. This rearrangement joins TRBV4-1 to TRBJ1-4; D call uncertain. The sample consisted of PBMCs from the stem cell graft donor, taken from the stem cell graft. The TCR comes from a human donor who donated a stem cell graft to a child with acute myeloid leukemia. CDR3 bases: TGCGCCAGCAGCGAAGGACTTTTAACTAATGAAAAACTGTTTTTT. Its translation is CASSEGLLTNEKLFF.